The 9 T cell receptor beta chains below all came from one sample that was sequenced in a study of shared clonotypes between healthy human individuals. Generated by immunoSEQ multiplex PCR, the TCRdb table keeps only in-frame clones and is missing some. The sample has some 450,000 clones, roughly three quarters seen once. Material: PBMCs. The receptors originated from a woman in her forties in good health. Some clones in this sample may be carry-over from other donors' samples.

This clone showed up just once. This likely stems from a read error, as it lies one base from a far larger clone. The gene calls are TRBV28 and TRBJ2-5; 10 nucleotides agree with TRBD2. Germline trimming cut 8 bases from V and 1 base from J; bases unmatched to any gene: 4. CDR1 and CDR2 from the germline V gene are MDHEN and SYDVKM. The CDR3 covers 14 residues. CDR3 sequence: CASARTSGQETQYF. The CDR3 DNA is TGTGCCAGCGCCCGGACTAGCGGCCAAGAGACCCAGTACTTC.

This clone occurred many times. The sample contains more than one DNA sequence encoding this CDR3. This chain uses TRBV28 with TRBJ1-3; D ambiguous. The CDR3 totals 16 residues. Germline CDR1 MDHEN, CDR2 SYDVKM. The V and J ends lost 8 bases and 2 bases respectively, with 19 bases between them. The CDR3 protein is CASHRPGGDTGNTIYF. The DNA of the CDR3 is TGTGCCAGCCACCGCCCAGGCGGAGACACTGGAAACACCATATATTTT.

This clone came up a few times. V is TRBV28 and J is TRBJ2-5; 12 bases are a match to TRBD2. CDR3 size: 16 residues. The junction had 6 bases not matched to a gene; V was cut back by 4 bases and J by 3 bases. The germline V gene encodes CDR1 MDHEN and CDR2 SYDVKM. The CDR3 reads CASSSPRLAGEETQYF. For the CDR3, the DNA is TGTGCCAGCAGTTCCCCGCGACTAGCGGGAGAAGAGACCCAGTACTTC.

V gene TRBV5-6 combines with J gene TRBJ1-2; a weak D match, TRBD1 (5 bases). V shed 0 bases and J shed 5 bases, with 14 bases lying between them. Germline CDR1 is SGHDT and CDR2 is YYEEEE. The CDR3 is made up of 15 amino acids. CDR3: CASSLAGGQGYGYTF. For the CDR3, the DNA is TGTGCCAGCAGCTTGGCCGGCGGGCAGGGATATGGCTACACCTTC.

The rearrangement uses TRBV7-2 and TRBJ2-5, with unresolved D. CDR1 is SGHTA, CDR2 FQGNSA, per germline. This CDR3 is built from 13 residues. V lost 2 bases to trimming and J lost 8 bases, with 12 bases between them. The CDR3 DNA follows: TGTGCCAGCAGCTTACCCCGCGCAGCAACCCAGTACTTC. Translation: CASSLPRAATQYF.

On this clone itself: Since a far larger clone is one base different, this is likely a read error. The chain links TRBV4-3 to TRBJ2-5; D is uncertain. The DNA end is more similar to TRBJ2-7, so the J call may be wrong. CDR1 is LGHNA and CDR2 is YSLEER in the germline V gene. The length of the CDR3 is 16 residues. The CDR3 loop is CASSQDYSNPTLEQYF. The CDR3 coding sequence is TGCGCCAGCAGCCAAGATTATTCTAACCCTACACTCGAGCAGTACTTC.

This chain links TRBV11-3 with TRBJ2-2, with unresolved D. Trimming stripped 1 base from V and 1 base from J, with 7 bases between. Germline lookup yields CDR1 SGHNT and CDR2 YENEEA. The CDR3 runs to 15 residues. CDR3 loop: CASSLVLGNTGELFF. In DNA, the CDR3 is TGTGCCAGCAGCTTAGTGTTGGGGAACACCGGGGAGCTGTTTTTT. The entire variable domain, with the rest obtained from reference TRBV11-3 and TRBJ2-2, is as follows: EAGVVQSPRYKIIEKKQPVAFWCNPISGHNTLYWYLQNLGQGPELLIRYENEEAVDDSQLPKDRFSAERLKGVDSTLKIQPAELGDSAVYLCASSLVLGNTGELFFGEGSRLTVL.

The rearrangement links TRBV10-1 to TRBJ2-7; TRBD2 matches at 9 bases. The CDR3 loop spans 13 amino acids. Germline CDR1 is WNHNN and CDR2 is SYGVQD (reference sequence). Unmatched junction bases numbered 3, after V lost 4 bases and J lost 5 bases. The DNA of the CDR3 is TGCGCCAGCAGTGGTAGCGGGAGCGACGAGCAGTACTTC. This translates into CASSGSGSDEQYF.

Comments on this clone: This same CDR3 is encoded by further DNA sequences in the sample. DNA for the CDR3: TGCGCCAGCAGCCGGACTAGCGGGAGCTACGAGCAGTACTTC. Translating gives CASSRTSGSYEQYF. The gene calls are TRBV4-1 and TRBJ2-7; 13 bases fit TRBD2. The CDR3 runs 14 residues. Germline V gene lookup returns CDR1 MGHRA and CDR2 YSYEKL. Trimming cost V 4 bases and J 3 bases; bases outside gene matches: 0.